These T cell receptor beta chains were read from a single sample in a study of cytomegalovirus exposure and HLA in healthy donors. The data were produced by immunoSEQ multiplex PCR, yet TCRdb's version contains in-frame clones alone and is incomplete. The sample gives approximately 170,000 clones, 84% of which show up once; 10% is in the top ten. Material for sequencing was PBMCs. These receptor sequences come from a man aged 25-45 years in good health and CMV-seropositive. The CDR3 runs from the conserved cysteine through the conserved F or W.

v_call: TRBV27
cdr3_aa: CASSRTGTGARVGTEQYF

v_call: TRBV19
cdr3_aa: CASTSGVEGNEQFF

v_call: TRBV27
cdr3_aa: CASRPLGRGDEQYF

v_call: TRBV2
cdr3_aa: CASSELAGADTGELFF

v_call: TRBV9
cdr3_aa: CASSVRGGLAGPQETQYF

v_call: TRBV7-7
cdr3_aa: CASSDGTIDTQYF

v_call: TRBV9
cdr3_aa: CASSVEGGQRVYEQYF

v_call: TRBV18
cdr3_aa: CASSPRMLTSDYNEQFF

v_call: TRBV19
cdr3_aa: CASSVLAGSNTGELFF

v_call: TRBV7-9
cdr3_aa: CASSPPLRVGNEQFF

v_call: TRBV15
cdr3_aa: CATSRDKNRVPYNEQFF

v_call: TRBV28
cdr3_aa: CASSLYGQGPVSNQPQHF

v_call: TRBV19
cdr3_aa: CASSIRDRAETQYF

v_call: TRBV13
cdr3_aa: CASSPDRGRGVTNYGYTF

v_call: TRBV7-9
cdr3_aa: CASSLGTLHF

v_call: TRBV18
cdr3_aa: CASSPEITEEQYF

v_call: TRBV6-1
cdr3_aa: CASSLKTGGGTEAFF

v_call: TRBV14
cdr3_aa: CASSQVSAGVPYNEQFF

v_call: TRBV7-6
cdr3_aa: CASSRGLAGNGRELFF

v_call: TRBV5-1
cdr3_aa: CASSATGTGGVTNEKLFF

v_call: TRBV15
cdr3_aa: CATSPRTGDADTQYF

v_call: TRBV7-9
cdr3_aa: CASSLALGAGETQYF

v_call: TRBV2
cdr3_aa: CASSLDRQNGYTF

v_call: TRBV7-6
cdr3_aa: CASSLAQDQPQHF

v_call: TRBV9
cdr3_aa: CASSVATRGPADTQYF

v_call: TRBV5-5
cdr3_aa: CASSLIGGNHAETQYF

v_call: TRBV2
cdr3_aa: CASSEQSGLNYGYTF

v_call: TRBV30
cdr3_aa: CAYGQAGANVLTF

v_call: TRBV10-3
cdr3_aa: CAISALPGSGHNEQFF

v_call: TRBV7-3
cdr3_aa: CASSERQGDTGELFF

v_call: TRBV6-4
cdr3_aa: CASNETGSEKLFF

v_call: TRBV27
cdr3_aa: CASSPLPQRESTYEQYF

v_call: TRBV7-3
cdr3_aa: CASSLGDRRNTEAFF

v_call: TRBV6-5
cdr3_aa: CASSYSGQGGYEQYF